This TCR beta chain was sequenced during a study of T-cell reconstitution after alpha-beta-depleted transplantation in children. The CDR3 runs to 16 residues. Trimming stripped 6 bases from V and 5 bases from J, with 19 bases between. Per the germline V gene, CDR1 is LNHDA and CDR2 is SQIVND (reference sequence). Preparation of the TCRbeta library involved a method that used unique molecular identifiers. TCRdb redid the calling of the PCR reads with MiXCR, one entry per CDR3 protein. Found here are 200,000 to 300,000 distinct CDR3 sequences, around 12% of them singletons; the top ten hold 2% to 3%. The TCR was taken from a human donor who donated a stem cell graft to a child with acute lymphoblastic leukemia. The V call is TRBV19, the J call TRBJ2-2; possible D gene TRBD2, 7 bases. The sequences come from PBMCs from the stem cell graft donor, collected from the stem cell graft. The CDR3 region has the DNA TGTGCCAGTAGCCCCTTCGGGGGGCGGGGGACCGGGGAGCTGTTTTTT. Its protein product is CASSPFGGRGTGELFF.